Presented here are 25 T cell receptor beta chains from one specimen sequenced in a study of blood T cell repertoires in COVID-19. Assay used: immunoSEQ multiplex PCR; TCRdb lists only in-frame clones, some missing. Of around 700,000 clones listed, 85% to 90% were seen once; the top ten hold 0.2% to 0.3%. The sample was peripheral blood. All receptors derive from a woman younger than 35 with acute or convalescent COVID-19.

J is TRBJ2-1 and V is TRBV18, with D possibly being TRBD1 (5 bases). Germline V gene lookup returns CDR1 KGHSH and CDR2 LQKENI. The CDR3 loop spans 16 amino acids. V lost 3 bases and J 6 bases, leaving 18 bases between the germline ends. The CDR3, as DNA: TGTGCCAGCTCACCGGGGCAGCGTTACGAAGTCAATGAGCAGTTCTTC. Its protein product is CASSPGQRYEVNEQFF.

V gene TRBV28 combines with J gene TRBJ1-5, with a possible D match to TRBD1 (5 bases). In germline, CDR1 is MDHEN, CDR2 SYDVKM. This CDR3 is 15 amino acids long. The V gene lost 8 bases and the J gene lost 2 bases, with 16 bases spanning the gap. CDR3 in DNA: TGTGCCAGCCTCCCCGGGGGGTCAGGCAATCAGCCCCAGCATTTT. Translation: CASLPGGSGNQPQHF.

This clone was picked up one time. The gene calls are TRBV30 and TRBJ1-3, with 8 bases identical to TRBD1. CDR1 GTSNPN and CDR2 SVGIG come from the germline V gene (reference sequence). V was clipped by 2 bases and J by 3 bases; unmatched bases: 15. CDR3 length: 18 amino acids. CDR3 bases: TGTGCCTGGAGTCGAATGGGGGCAGGGGGCTTTTATGGAAACACCATATATTTT. As protein: CAWSRMGAGGFYGNTIYF. Complete variable domain (other parts from reference TRBV30 and TRBJ1-3): SQTIHQWPATLVQPVGSPLSLECTVEGTSNPNLYWYRQAAGRGLQLLFYSVGIGQISSEVPQNLSASRPQDRQFILSSKKLLLSDSGFYLCAWSRMGAGGFYGNTIYFGEGSWLTVV.

This rearrangement joins TRBV5-8 to TRBJ1-2; the D gene is possibly TRBD1 (5 bases). Per germline, CDR1 SGHTS and CDR2 YDEGEE. V lost 4 bases to trimming and J lost 1 base, with 14 bases between them. CDR3 length equals 15 residues. The CDR3 sequence: CASSEATGVNYGYTF. The DNA of the CDR3 is TGTGCCAGCAGCGAGGCTACAGGAGTTAACTATGGCTACACCTTC.

J is TRBJ1-3 and V is TRBV9, with TRBD1 as a possible D gene (5 bases). The CDR3 contains 15 residues. V lost 4 bases and J 0 bases, leaving 11 bases between the germline ends. CDR1 and CDR2 from the germline V gene are SGDLS and YYNGEE. CDR3 sequence: CASSRGGFSGNTIYF. In DNA form, the CDR3 reads TGTGCCAGCAGCCGGGGGGGTTTCTCTGGAAACACCATATATTTT.

The rearrangement joins TRBV18 to TRBJ1-4; D gene unclear. The CDR3 extends over 14 amino acids. V lost 0 bases and J lost 8, with 10 bases in between. Germline-derived CDR1 and CDR2 are KGHSH and LQKENI. CDR3 DNA: TGTGCCAGCTCACCACCGCTACAGATCGAAAAACTGTTTTTT. It codes for CASSPPLQIEKLFF. Full variable domain (outside the CDR3, taken from reference TRBV18 and TRBJ1-4): NAGVMQNPRHLVRRRGQEARLRCSPMKGHSHVYWYRQLPEEGLKFMVYLQKENIIDESGMPKERFSAEFPKEGPSILRIQQVVRGDSAAYFCASSPPLQIEKLFFGSGTQLSVL.

The chain carries TRBV12-5 and TRBJ1-4; the D gene is possibly TRBD1 (5 bases). Trimming cost V 0 bases and J 8 bases, with 16 bases left between them. The CDR3 runs to 16 residues. Germline V gene lookup returns CDR1 LGHNT and CDR2 FRNRAP. DNA of the CDR3: TGTGCTAGTGGTTTGGTACTGTCCGGGGGTTCCGAAAAACTGTTTTTT. Its protein is CASGLVLSGGSEKLFF.

The chain couples TRBV29-1 to TRBJ1-2; TRBD1 is a possible D gene (5 bases). The CDR3 totals 13 residues. CDR1 and CDR2 (germline): SQVTM, ANQGSEA. Trimming shortened V by 4 bases and J by 5 bases, and 14 bases separated the two germline ends. In DNA, the CDR3 is TGCAGCGTTGCCGAGACGGACAATTATGGCTACACCTTC. Translating gives CSVAETDNYGYTF.

Here the CDR3 DNA reads TGTGCCAGCAGCTCGACAGGGGTGGAGCAGTTCTTC. This encodes CASSSTGVEQFF. The V call is TRBV11-2, the J call TRBJ2-1; 8 nucleotides align to TRBD1. This CDR3 contains 12 residues. The germline gives CDR1 SGHAT, CDR2 FQNNGV. V lost 4 bases, J lost 10 bases, and 3 bases stayed unmatched.

J is TRBJ2-4 and V is TRBV15; perhaps TRBD2 as D (5 bases). CDR3 length: 17 amino acids. CDR1 is LNHNV, CDR2 YYDKDF, per germline (reference sequence). V shed 0 bases and J shed 3 bases, with 15 bases lying between them. The CDR3 DNA reads TGTGCCACCAGCAGAGATCGGGGTTTAAGGAACAAAAACATTCAGTACTTC. This encodes CATSRDRGLRNKNIQYF.

The V and J genes are TRBV5-1 and TRBJ2-6; no firm D call. The germline gives CDR1 SGHRS, CDR2 YFSETQ. Trimming stripped 0 bases from V and 0 bases from J, with 7 bases between. The CDR3 spans 16 residues. CDR3 nucleotide sequence: TGCGCCAGCAGCTTGGGACAAATCTCTGGGGCCAACGTCCTGACTTTC. Translating it yields CASSLGQISGANVLTF. Using reference TRBV5-1 and TRBJ2-6 for the parts outside the CDR3, the full variable domain is KAGVTQTPRYLIKTRGQQVTLSCSPISGHRSVSWYQQTPGQGLQFLFEYFSETQRNKGNFPGRFSGRQFSNSRSEMNVSTLELGDSALYLCASSLGQISGANVLTFGAGSRLTVL.

Turning to this clone: Compared with germline, one end of the junction differs, possibly owing to a read error. The chain uses TRBV27 and TRBJ2-3; the match to TRBD2 covers 11 bases. The CDR3 loop spans 12 amino acids. Germline CDR1 MNHEY, CDR2 SMNVEV (reference sequence). The CDR3 protein is CASSRDSGGVNF. CDR3 sequence (DNA): TGTGCCAGCAGTCGCGATAGCGGGGGGGTCAATTTT.

The sample holds a few counts of this clone. This rearrangement joins TRBV5-4 to TRBJ1-1; the D is unclear. Germline loops: CDR1 SGHNT, CDR2 YYREEE (reference sequence). This CDR3 region has 13 residues. The ends were cut back, 4 bases at V and 3 bases at J, with 10 bases in the middle. CDR3 in DNA: TGTGCCAGCAGCCAGAGGGCTTACACTGAAGCTTTCTTT. Translated: CASSQRAYTEAFF. Combining the CDR3 with reference TRBV5-4 and TRBJ1-1 gives the whole variable domain ETGVTQSPTHLIKTRGQQVTLRCSSQSGHNTVSWYQQALGQGPQFIFQYYREEENGRGNFPPRFSGLQFPNYSSELNVNALELDDSALYLCASSQRAYTEAFFGQGTRLTVV.

The chain couples TRBV6-1 to TRBJ2-7; TRBD1 aligns across 7 bases. CDR1 is MNHNS, CDR2 SASEGT, per germline. This CDR3 is built from 15 residues. With V trimmed by 1 base and J by 3 bases, 6 bases remained unmatched. DNA for the CDR3: TGTGCCAGCAGTGAAGGTGCAGGGGGTAGCTACGAGCAGTACTTC. Its translation is CASSEGAGGSYEQYF.

V is TRBV10-3 and J is TRBJ1-1; 10 bases agree with TRBD1. CDR3 length: 13 residues. CDR1 and CDR2 (germline): ENHRY, SYGVKD. V was pared by 9 bases and J by 5 bases, with 6 bases of the junction left unmatched. CDR3 coding DNA: TGTGCCATAGACAGGGGGCTAGGAACTGAAGCTTTCTTT. It is translated as CAIDRGLGTEAFF.

The chain combines TRBV6-5 with TRBJ1-3; weak D call: TRBD1 (6 bases). This CDR3 comprises 15 residues. Per germline, CDR1 MNHEY and CDR2 SVGAGI. V was pared by 6 bases and J by 0 bases, with 12 bases between. In DNA, the CDR3 is TGTGCCAGCAGACCAGGGGACGCCTCTGGAAACACCATATATTTT. Encoded protein: CASRPGDASGNTIYF.

The rearrangement links TRBV7-8 to TRBJ1-5; D is undetermined. The CDR3 contains 17 residues. Trimming took off 5 bases at V and 0 bases at J, with 17 bases between the two ends. Germline-derived CDR1 and CDR2 are SGHVS and FQNEAQ. In DNA, the CDR3 is TGTGCCAGCAGCCAGTCCCCGACAATCTATAGCAATCAGCCCCAGCATTTT. It specifies CASSQSPTIYSNQPQHF.

The CDR3 region is CASSADRIYGYTF. CDR3 nucleotide sequence: TGTGCCAGCAGTGCGGACAGGATCTATGGCTACACCTTC. The V gene is TRBV6-2 or TRBV6-3, the J gene TRBJ1-2, with 7 bases identical to TRBD1. There are 13 residues in the CDR3. The trim removed 5 bases at V and 4 bases at J, leaving 4 bases unmatched. CDR1 and CDR2 (germline): MNHEY, SVGEGT.

V usage is TRBV7-8 and J usage is TRBJ1-5; TRBD1 aligns across 9 bases. Looked up from germline, CDR1 is SGHVS and CDR2 is FQNEAQ. V lost 2 bases, J lost 1 base, and 3 bases stayed unmatched. This CDR3 has 16 amino acids. CDR3 nucleotide sequence: TGTGCCAGCAGCTTAACCGACAGGGGGAGCAATCAGCCCCAGCATTTT. Its protein is CASSLTDRGSNQPQHF. The full variable domain, with the rest looked up from reference TRBV7-8 and TRBJ1-5, is GAGVSQSPRYKVAKRGQDVALRCDPISGHVSLFWYQQALGQGPEFLTYFQNEAQLDKSGLPSDRFFAERPEGSVSTLKIQRTQQEDSAVYLCASSLTDRGSNQPQHFGDGTRLSIL.

The chain links TRBV5-1 to TRBJ2-7; 11 positions agree with TRBD1. This CDR3 has 16 residues. CDR1 is SGHRS, CDR2 YFSETQ, per germline. With 1 base clipped from V and 4 bases from J, the junction kept 7 bases outside the gene matches. The CDR3 sequence is CASSLTGTGGDYEQYF. The DNA of the CDR3 is TGCGCCAGCAGCTTGACCGGGACAGGGGGGGATTACGAGCAGTACTTC.

This sequence joins TRBV6-5 and TRBJ2-7; maybe TRBD1 (6 bases). V was trimmed by 0 bases and J by 3 bases, leaving 12 bases between them. This CDR3 has 15 amino acids. Germline V lookup: CDR1 MNHEY, CDR2 SVGAGI. The CDR3 sequence: CASSYSTGYHYEQYF. The CDR3 DNA sequence: TGTGCCAGCAGTTACTCAACAGGGTACCACTACGAGCAGTACTTC.

The table lists this clone with a few counts. This sequence joins TRBV13 and TRBJ2-7; maybe TRBD1 (6 bases). Between the trimmed V and J ends, which lost 5 bases and 7 bases, there was a span of 12 bases. CDR1 and CDR2 from the germline V gene are PRHDT and FYEKMQ (reference sequence). CDR3 length equals 12 residues. This chain's CDR3 is CASSAHREEQYF. The CDR3 DNA reads as TGTGCCAGCAGCGCCCACAGGGAGGAGCAGTACTTC.

The chain uses TRBV29-1 and TRBJ2-3; maybe TRBD2 (6 bases). The ends were cut back, 3 bases at V and 0 bases at J, with 10 bases in the middle. There are 14 residues in the CDR3. The germline CDR1 and CDR2 sequences are SQVTM and ANQGSEA. The CDR3 sequence: CSVEGGASTDTQYF. The CDR3 DNA sequence: TGCAGCGTTGAGGGAGGAGCTAGCACAGATACGCAGTATTTT.

V and J are TRBV13 and TRBJ1-2; TRBD1 agrees at 9 bases. V lost 5 bases to trimming and J lost 1 base; unmatched junction nucleotides: 5. The CDR3 is 15 amino acids. Looked up from germline, CDR1 is PRHDT and CDR2 is FYEKMQ (reference sequence). In DNA form, the CDR3 reads TGTGCCAGCAGCACGGGACAGGGAATTAACTATGGCTACACCTTC. This translates into CASSTGQGINYGYTF. Supplemented by reference TRBV13 and TRBJ1-2, the full variable domain reads AAGVIQSPRHLIKEKRETATLKCYPIPRHDTVYWYQQGPGQDPQFLISFYEKMQSDKGSIPDRFSAQQFSDYHSELNMSSLELGDSALYFCASSTGQGINYGYTFGSGTRLTVV.

This rearrangement joins TRBV6-2 or TRBV6-3 to TRBJ1-1; 11 bases are a match to TRBD1. This CDR3 contains 14 residues. Trimming removed 2 bases from V and 6 bases from J; junction bases left unmatched: 2. Germline CDR1 MNHEY, CDR2 SVGEGT. The CDR3, as DNA: TGTGCCAGCAGTTACGAGGGACAGGGGGCTGAAGCTTTCTTT. This translates into CASSYEGQGAEAFF.